This T cell receptor beta chain was documented in a study of OX40 agonist ivuxolimab in advanced cancers. Turning to the study itself: The dose-escalation cohort was approximately 80% male, with a mean age of around 54 years, ranging about 23 to 80. Patients achieving partial responses numbered three: one hepatocellular carcinoma case and two cutaneous melanoma cases.

Sequencing was performed with immunoSEQ multiplex PCR; in TCRdb, only in-frame clones are kept and a portion is missing. The sample gives roughly 76,000 clones, approximately 90% of which show up once; roughly 7.3% is in the top ten. A note on this clone: What it recognizes is unknown.

The V gene's germline CDR1 is SGHTA and CDR2 FQGNSA. Trimming took off 2 bases at V and 5 bases at J, with 10 bases between the two ends. The length of the CDR3 is 14 residues. Study-wide points: In the 0.1 to 3.0 mg/kg range, CD4+ and CD8+ blood T cells had expanded clonally by week 6.

This sequence originates from an adult with an advanced solid tumor such as melanoma, head and neck, liver or kidney cancer. Here the sequenced sample was CD4+ or CD8+ T cells sorted from blood, taken in a trial of the OX40 agonist ivuxolimab. The chain recombines TRBV7-2 with TRBJ1-5; a weak D match, TRBD1 (5 bases). The CDR3 DNA sequence: TGTGCCAGCAGCTTACAGGTAGGGGATCAGCCCCAGCATTTT. Translating gives CASSLQVGDQPQHF.